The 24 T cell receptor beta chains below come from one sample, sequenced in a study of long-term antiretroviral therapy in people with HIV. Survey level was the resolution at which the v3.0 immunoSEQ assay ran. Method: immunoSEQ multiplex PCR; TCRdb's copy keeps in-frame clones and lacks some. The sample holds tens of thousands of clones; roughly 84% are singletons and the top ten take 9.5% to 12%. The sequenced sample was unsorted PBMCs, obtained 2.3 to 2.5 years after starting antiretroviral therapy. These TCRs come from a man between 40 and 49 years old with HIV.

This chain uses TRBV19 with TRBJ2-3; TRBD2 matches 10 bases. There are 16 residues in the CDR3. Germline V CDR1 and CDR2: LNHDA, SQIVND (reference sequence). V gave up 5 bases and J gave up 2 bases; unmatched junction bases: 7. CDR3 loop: CASSLLAGAVTDTQYF. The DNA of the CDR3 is TGTGCCAGTAGTTTGCTAGCGGGGGCGGTCACAGATACGCAGTATTTT.

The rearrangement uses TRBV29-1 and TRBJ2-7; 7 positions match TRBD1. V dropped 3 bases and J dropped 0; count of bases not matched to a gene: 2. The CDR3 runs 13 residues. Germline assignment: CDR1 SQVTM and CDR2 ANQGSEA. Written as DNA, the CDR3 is TGCAGCGTTGAGACAGGGAACTCCTACGAGCAGTACTTC. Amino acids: CSVETGNSYEQYF.

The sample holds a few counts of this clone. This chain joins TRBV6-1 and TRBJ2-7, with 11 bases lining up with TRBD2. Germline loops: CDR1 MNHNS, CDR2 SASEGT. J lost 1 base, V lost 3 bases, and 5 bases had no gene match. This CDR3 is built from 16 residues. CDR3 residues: CASSDRLAGLSYEQYF. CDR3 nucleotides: TGTGCCAGCAGTGACCGACTAGCGGGGTTGTCCTACGAGCAGTACTTC.

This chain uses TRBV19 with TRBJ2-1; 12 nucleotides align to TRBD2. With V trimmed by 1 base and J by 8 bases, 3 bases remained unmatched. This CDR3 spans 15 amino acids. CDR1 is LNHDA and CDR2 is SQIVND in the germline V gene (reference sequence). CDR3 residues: CASSIGLAGVDEQFF. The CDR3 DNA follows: TGTGCCAGTAGTATAGGACTAGCGGGAGTCGATGAGCAGTTCTTC.

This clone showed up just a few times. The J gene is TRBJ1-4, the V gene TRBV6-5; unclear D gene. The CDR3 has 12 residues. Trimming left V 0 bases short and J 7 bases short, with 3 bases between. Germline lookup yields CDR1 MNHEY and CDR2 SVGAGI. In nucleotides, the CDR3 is TGTGCCAGCAGTTACTCGGGTGAAAAACTGTTTTTT. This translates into CASSYSGEKLFF.

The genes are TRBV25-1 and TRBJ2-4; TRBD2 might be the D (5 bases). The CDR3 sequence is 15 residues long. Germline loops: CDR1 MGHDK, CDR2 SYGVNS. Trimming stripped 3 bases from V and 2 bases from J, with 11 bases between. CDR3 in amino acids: CASSELSSTKNIQYF. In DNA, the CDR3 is TGTGCCAGCAGTGAGTTGTCTAGCACCAAAAACATTCAGTACTTC.

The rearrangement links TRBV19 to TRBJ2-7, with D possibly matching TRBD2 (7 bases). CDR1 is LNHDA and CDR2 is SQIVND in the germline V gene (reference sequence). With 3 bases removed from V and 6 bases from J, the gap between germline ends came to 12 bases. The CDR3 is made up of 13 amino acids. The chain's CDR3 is CASSIGGPGEQYF. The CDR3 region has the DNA TGTGCCAGTAGTATCGGGGGGCCGGGCGAGCAGTACTTC. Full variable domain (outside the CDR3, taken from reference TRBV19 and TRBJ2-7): DGGITQSPKYLFRKEGQNVTLSCEQNLNHDAMYWYRQDPGQGLRLIYYSQIVNDFQKGDIAEGYSVSREKKESFPLTVTSAQKNPTAFYLCASSIGGPGEQYFGPGTRLTVT.

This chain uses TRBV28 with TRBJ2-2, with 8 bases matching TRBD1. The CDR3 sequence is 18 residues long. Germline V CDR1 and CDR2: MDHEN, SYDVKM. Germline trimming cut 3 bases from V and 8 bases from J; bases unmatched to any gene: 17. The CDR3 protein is CASSFLKSLAGGMGELFF. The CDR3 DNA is TGTGCCAGCAGTTTCCTCAAATCCCTGGCAGGGGGCATGGGGGAGCTGTTTTTT.

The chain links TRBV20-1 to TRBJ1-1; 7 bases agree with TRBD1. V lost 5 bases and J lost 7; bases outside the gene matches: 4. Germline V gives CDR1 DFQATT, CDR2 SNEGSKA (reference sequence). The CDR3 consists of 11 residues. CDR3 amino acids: CSAAQGIEAFF. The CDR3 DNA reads TGCAGTGCTGCACAGGGGATTGAAGCTTTCTTT.

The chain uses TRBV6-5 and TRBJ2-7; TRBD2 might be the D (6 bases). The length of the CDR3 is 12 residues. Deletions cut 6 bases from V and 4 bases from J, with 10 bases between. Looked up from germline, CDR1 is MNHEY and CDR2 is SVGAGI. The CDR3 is CASSGGAYEQYF. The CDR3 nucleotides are TGTGCCAGCAGCGGAGGGGCTTACGAGCAGTACTTC.

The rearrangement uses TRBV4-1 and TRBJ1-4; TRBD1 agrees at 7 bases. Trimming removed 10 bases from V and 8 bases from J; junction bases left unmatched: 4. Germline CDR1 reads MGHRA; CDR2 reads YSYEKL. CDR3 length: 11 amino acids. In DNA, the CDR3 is TGCGCCACCCGGGACAGCGAAAAACTGTTTTTT. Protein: CATRDSEKLFF.

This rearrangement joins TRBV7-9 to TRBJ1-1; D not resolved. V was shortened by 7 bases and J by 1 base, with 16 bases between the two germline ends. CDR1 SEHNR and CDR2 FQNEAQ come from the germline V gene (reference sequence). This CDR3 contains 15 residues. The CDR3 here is CASNLLIDGNTEAFF. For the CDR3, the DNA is TGTGCCAGCAACCTCCTTATAGACGGGAACACTGAAGCTTTCTTT.

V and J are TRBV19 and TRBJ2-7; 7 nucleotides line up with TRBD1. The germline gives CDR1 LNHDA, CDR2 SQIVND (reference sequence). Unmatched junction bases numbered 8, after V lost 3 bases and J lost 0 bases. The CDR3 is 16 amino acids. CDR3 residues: CASSITGALLSYEQYF. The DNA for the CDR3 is TGTGCCAGTAGTATCACAGGGGCTCTTCTCTCCTACGAGCAGTACTTC.

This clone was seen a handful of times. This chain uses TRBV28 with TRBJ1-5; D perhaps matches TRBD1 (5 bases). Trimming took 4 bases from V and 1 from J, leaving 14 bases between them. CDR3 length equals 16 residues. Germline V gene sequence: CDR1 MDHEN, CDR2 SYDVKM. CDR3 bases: TGTGCCAGCAGTTCCACCGGGACTCTCAGCAATCAGCCCCAGCATTTT. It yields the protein CASSSTGTLSNQPQHF.

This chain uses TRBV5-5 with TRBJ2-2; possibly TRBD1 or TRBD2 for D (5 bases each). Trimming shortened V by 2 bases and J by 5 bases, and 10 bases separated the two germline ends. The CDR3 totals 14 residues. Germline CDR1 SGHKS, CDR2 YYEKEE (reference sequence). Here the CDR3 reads CASSLLWGTGELFF. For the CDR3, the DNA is TGTGCCAGCAGCTTACTCTGGGGGACCGGGGAGCTGTTTTTT.

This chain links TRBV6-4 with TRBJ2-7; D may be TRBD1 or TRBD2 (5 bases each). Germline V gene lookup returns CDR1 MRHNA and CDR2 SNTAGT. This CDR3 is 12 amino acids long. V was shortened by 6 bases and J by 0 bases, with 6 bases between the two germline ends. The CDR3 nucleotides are TGTGCCAGCAGGGGGGTCTCCTACGAGCAGTACTTC. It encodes CASRGVSYEQYF.

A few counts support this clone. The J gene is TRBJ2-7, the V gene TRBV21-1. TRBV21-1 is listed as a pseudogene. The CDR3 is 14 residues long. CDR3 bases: TGTGCCAGCAACACATGGACCAGACGGTACGAGCAGTACTTC. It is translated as CASNTWTRRYEQYF.

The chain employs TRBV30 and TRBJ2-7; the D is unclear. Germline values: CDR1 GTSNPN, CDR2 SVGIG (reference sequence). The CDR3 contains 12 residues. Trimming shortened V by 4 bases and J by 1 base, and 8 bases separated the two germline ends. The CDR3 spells CAWKGGSYEQYF. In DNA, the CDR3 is TGTGCCTGGAAAGGCGGATCCTACGAGCAGTACTTC. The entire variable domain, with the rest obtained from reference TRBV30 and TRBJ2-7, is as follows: SQTIHQWPATLVQPVGSPLSLECTVEGTSNPNLYWYRQAAGRGLQLLFYSVGIGQISSEVPQNLSASRPQDRQFILSSKKLLLSDSGFYLCAWKGGSYEQYFGPGTRLTVT.

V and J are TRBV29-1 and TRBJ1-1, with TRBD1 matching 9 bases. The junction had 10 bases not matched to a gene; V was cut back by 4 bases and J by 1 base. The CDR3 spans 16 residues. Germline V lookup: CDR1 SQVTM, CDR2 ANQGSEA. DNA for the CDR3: TGCAGCGTTGTGACAGGAACAGGGGGCTGGAACACTGAAGCTTTCTTT. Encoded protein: CSVVTGTGGWNTEAFF.

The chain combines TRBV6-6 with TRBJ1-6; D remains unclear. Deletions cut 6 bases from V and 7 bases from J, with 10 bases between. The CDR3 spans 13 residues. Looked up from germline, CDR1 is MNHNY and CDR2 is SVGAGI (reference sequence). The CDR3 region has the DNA TGTGCCAGCAGGACAATCGGAAATTCACCCCTCCACTTT. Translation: CASRTIGNSPLHF.

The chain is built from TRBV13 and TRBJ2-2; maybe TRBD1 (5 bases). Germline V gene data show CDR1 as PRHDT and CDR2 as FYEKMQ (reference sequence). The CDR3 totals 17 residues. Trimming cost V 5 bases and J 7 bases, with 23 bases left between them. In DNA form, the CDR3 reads TGTGCCAGCAGCCCACCCTTTACGGACACTAAAATCGGGGAGCTGTTTTTT. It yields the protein CASSPPFTDTKIGELFF.

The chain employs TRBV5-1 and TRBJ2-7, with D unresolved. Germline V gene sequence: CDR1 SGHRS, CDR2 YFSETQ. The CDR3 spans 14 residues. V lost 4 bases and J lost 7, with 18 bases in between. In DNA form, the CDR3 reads TGCGCCAGCAGCGCTTCGACGGCCGTTGAAGAGCAGTACTTC. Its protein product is CASSASTAVEEQYF. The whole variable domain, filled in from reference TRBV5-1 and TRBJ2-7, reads KAGVTQTPRYLIKTRGQQVTLSCSPISGHRSVSWYQQTPGQGLQFLFEYFSETQRNKGNFPGRFSGRQFSNSRSEMNVSTLELGDSALYLCASSASTAVEEQYFGPGTRLTVT.

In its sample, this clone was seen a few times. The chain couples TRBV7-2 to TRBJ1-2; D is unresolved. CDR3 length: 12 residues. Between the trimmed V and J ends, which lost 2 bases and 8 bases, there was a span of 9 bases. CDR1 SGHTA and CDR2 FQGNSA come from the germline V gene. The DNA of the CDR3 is TGTGCCAGCAGCTTAACACGAGAAGGCTACACCTTC. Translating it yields CASSLTREGYTF.

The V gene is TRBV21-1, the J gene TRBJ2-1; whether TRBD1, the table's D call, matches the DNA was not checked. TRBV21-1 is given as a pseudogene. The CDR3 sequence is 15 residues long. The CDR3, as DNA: TGTGCCAGCAGCAAAGAACAGGAAAATGTAGGTGAGCAGTTCTTC. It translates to CASSKEQENVGEQFF.